The rows below give T cell receptor beta chains drawn from one sample of a study of blood T cell repertoires in COVID-19. Assay used: immunoSEQ multiplex PCR; TCRdb lists only in-frame clones, some missing. The sample comprises fewer than 250,000 clones, approximately 86% of which are singletons, and 1% to 1.4% rests with the top ten. Sequences were obtained from peripheral blood. These TCRs come from a man aged 25-45 years with acute or convalescent COVID-19. CDR3s include the opening cysteine and the closing phenylalanine or tryptophan. D genes are given only for firm matches. Expanded clones get a size class; other rows say once, few or many, or leave the size out.

v_call	clone_size	d_call	j_call	cdr3_aa	cdr3_nt
TRBV14	-	-	TRBJ1-1	CASSQDWGRMNTEAFF	TGTGCCAGCAGCCAAGATTGGGGCAGGATGAACACTGAAGCTTTCTTT
TRBV4-1	-	-	TRBJ1-2	CASSQDNRDRYGYTF	TGCGCCAGCAGCCAAGACAACAGGGACCGCTATGGCTACACCTTC
TRBV6-5	-	TRBD2	TRBJ2-5	CASGWGSGRETQYF	TGTGCCAGCGGTTGGGGTAGCGGGAGGGAGACCCAGTACTTC
TRBV25-1	-	-	TRBJ2-7	CASSEVWSGEQYF	TGTGCCAGCAGTGAGGTATGGTCAGGCGAGCAGTACTTC
TRBV7-2	-	TRBD1	TRBJ1-2	CASSLNDRAYYGYTF	TGTGCCAGCAGCTTAAACGACAGGGCTTACTATGGCTACACCTTC
TRBV19	-	-	TRBJ1-4	CASQRGKGYEKLFF	TGTGCCAGTCAAAGGGGCAAAGGGTATGAAAAACTGTTTTTT
TRBV21-1	-	-	TRBJ1-2	CARKQRGGYTF	TGTGCCAGAAAGCAAAGAGGGGGCTACACCTTC
TRBV12-5	-	TRBD2	TRBJ2-1	CASGLWGGYNEQFF	TGTGCTAGTGGTTTGTGGGGGGGGTACAATGAGCAGTTCTTC
TRBV7-9	-	TRBD1	TRBJ1-6	CASSLKTDGTGISPLHF	TGTGCCAGCAGCTTAAAAACTGATGGGACAGGGATTTCACCCCTCCACTTT
TRBV5-1	few	TRBD2	TRBJ2-7	CASSPGTSGRASYEQYF	TGCGCCAGCAGCCCCGGGACTAGCGGGAGGGCCAGCTACGAGCAGTACTTC
TRBV6-5	many	TRBD1	TRBJ1-2	CAGGGRAYGYTF	TGTGCCGGAGGGGGCAGGGCCTATGGCTACACCTTC
TRBV10-3	-	TRBD1	TRBJ1-6	CAISPGQNSPLHF	TGTGCCATCAGTCCGGGACAGAATTCACCCCTCCACTTT
TRBV7-2	-	-	TRBJ1-5	CASSLPDQWGPLRKQPQHF	TGTGCCAGCAGCTTACCCGACCAATGGGGGCCCTTAAGGAAACAGCCCCAGCATTTT
TRBV12-3/TRBV12-4	-	TRBD1	TRBJ1-2	CASSQGQGLGYTF	TGTGCCAGCAGCCAAGGACAGGGGTTAGGCTACACCTTC